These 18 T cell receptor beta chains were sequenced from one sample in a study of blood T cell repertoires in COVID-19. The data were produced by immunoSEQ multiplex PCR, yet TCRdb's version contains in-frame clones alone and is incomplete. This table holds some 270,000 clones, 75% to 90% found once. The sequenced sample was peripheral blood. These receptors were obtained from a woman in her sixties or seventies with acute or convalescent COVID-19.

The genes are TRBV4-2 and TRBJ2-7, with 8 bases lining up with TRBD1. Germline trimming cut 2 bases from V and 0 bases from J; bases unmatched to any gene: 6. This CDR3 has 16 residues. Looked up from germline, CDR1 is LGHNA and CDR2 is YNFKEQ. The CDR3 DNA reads TGTGCCAGCAGCCAATCCACCGGGACAGGCTCCTACGAGCAGTACTTC. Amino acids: CASSQSTGTGSYEQYF.

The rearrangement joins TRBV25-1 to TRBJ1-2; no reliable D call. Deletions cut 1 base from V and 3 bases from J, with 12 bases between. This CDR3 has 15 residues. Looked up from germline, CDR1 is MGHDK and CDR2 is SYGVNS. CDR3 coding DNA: TGTGCCAGCAGTGAATCAGGCAGGCCCTACTATGGCTACACCTTC. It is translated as CASSESGRPYYGYTF.

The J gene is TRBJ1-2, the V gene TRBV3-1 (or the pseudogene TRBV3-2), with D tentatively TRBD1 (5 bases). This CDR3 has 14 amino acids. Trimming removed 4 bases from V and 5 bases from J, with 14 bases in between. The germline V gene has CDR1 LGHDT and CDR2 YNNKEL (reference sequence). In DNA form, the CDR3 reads TGTGCCAGCAGCCCCAACCAGGGTTCGTATGGCTACACCTTC. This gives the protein CASSPNQGSYGYTF.

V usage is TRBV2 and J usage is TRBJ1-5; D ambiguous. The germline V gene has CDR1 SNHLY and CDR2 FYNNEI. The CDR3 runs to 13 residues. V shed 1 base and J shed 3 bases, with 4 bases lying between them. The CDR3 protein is CASSEGANQPQHF. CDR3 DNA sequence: TGTGCCAGCAGTGAAGGCGCCAATCAGCCCCAGCATTTT.

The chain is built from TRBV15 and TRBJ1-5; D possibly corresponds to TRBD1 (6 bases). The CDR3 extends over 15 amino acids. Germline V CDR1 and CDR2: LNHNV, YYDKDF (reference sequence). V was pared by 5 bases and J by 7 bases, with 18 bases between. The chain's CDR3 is CATSSNRGGYQPQHF. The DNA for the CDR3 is TGTGCCACCAGCTCGAATCGGGGGGGCTACCAGCCCCAGCATTTT.

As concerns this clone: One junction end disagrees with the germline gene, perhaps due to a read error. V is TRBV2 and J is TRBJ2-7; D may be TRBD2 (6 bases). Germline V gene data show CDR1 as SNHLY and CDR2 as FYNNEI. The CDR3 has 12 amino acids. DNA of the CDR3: TGTGCCAGCAGTGGGCGTAGCAGGGAGGCGATATTC. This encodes CASSGRSREAIF.

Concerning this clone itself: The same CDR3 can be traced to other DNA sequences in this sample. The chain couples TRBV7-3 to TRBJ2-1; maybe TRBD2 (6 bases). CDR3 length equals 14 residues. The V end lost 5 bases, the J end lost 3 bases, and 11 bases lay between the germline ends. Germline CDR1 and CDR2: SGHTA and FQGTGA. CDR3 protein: CASSLTRDYNEQFF. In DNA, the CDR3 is TGTGCCAGCAGCCTGACTAGAGACTACAATGAGCAGTTCTTC.

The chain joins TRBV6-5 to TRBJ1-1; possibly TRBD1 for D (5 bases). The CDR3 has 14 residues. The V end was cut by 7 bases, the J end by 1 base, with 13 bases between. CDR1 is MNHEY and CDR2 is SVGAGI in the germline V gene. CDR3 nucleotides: TGTGCCAGCACCAGGAGTACAGGGAACACTGAAGCTTTCTTT. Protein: CASTRSTGNTEAFF.

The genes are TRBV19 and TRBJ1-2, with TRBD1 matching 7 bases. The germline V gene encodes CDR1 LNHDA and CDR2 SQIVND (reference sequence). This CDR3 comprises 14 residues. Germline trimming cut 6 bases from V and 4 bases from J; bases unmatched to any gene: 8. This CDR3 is CASRSGDRPYGYTF. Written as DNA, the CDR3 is TGTGCCAGTAGGTCCGGGGACAGACCCTATGGCTACACCTTC.

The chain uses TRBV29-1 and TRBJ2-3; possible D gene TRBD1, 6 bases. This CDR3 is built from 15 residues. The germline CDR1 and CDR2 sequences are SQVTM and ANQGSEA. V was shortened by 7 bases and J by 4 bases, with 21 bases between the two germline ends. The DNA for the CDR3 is TGCAGCGGTGGTGCAGGGGCCCGGGTCCCAGATACGCAGTATTTT. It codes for CSGGAGARVPDTQYF.

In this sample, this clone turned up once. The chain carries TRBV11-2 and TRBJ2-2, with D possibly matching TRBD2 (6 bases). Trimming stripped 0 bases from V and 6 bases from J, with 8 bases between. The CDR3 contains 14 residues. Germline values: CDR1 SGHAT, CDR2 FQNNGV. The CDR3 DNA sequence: TGTGCCAGCAGCTTAGACGGGGGAGCCGGGGAGCTGTTTTTT. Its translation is CASSLDGGAGELFF.

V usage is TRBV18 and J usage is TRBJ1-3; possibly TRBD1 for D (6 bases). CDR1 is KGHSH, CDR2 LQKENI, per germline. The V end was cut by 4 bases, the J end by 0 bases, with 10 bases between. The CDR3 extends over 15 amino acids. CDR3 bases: TGTGCCAGCTCACTCGACAGGAGCTCTGGAAACACCATATATTTT. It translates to CASSLDRSSGNTIYF.

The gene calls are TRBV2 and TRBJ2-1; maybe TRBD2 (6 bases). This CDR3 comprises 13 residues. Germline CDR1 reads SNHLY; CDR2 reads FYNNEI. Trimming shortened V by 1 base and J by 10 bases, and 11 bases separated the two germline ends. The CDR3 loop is CASSEGHRGEQFF. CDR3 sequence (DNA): TGTGCCAGCAGTGAAGGGCACCGGGGGGAGCAGTTCTTC.

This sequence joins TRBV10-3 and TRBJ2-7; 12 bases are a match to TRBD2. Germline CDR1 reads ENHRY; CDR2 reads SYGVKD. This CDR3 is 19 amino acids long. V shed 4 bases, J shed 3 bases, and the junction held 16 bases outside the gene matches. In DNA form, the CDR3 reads TGTGCCATCAGTGCGACGAACCCTAGCGGGGGGGATTTTTTCTACGAGCAGTACTTC. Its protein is CAISATNPSGGDFFYEQYF.

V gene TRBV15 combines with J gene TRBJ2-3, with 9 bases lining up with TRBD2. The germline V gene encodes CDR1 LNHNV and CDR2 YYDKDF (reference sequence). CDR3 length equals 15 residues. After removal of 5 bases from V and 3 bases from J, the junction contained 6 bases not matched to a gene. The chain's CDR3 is CATSRRRGGTDTQYF. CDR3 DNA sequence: TGTGCCACCAGCCGGCGGCGGGGGGGGACAGATACGCAGTATTTT.

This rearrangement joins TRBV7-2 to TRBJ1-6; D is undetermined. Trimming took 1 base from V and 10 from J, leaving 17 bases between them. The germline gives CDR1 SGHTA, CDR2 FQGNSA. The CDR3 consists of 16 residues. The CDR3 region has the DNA TGTGCCAGCAGCTTAGGGGAGAGTGTGGGAGGGTCACCCCTCCACTTT. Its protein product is CASSLGESVGGSPLHF.

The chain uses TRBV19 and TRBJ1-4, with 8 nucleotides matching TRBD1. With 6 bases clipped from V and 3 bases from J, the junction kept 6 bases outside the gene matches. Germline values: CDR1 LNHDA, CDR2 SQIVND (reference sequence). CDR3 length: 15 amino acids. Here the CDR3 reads CASSSQGASNEKLFF. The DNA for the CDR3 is TGTGCCAGTAGCTCCCAGGGGGCATCTAATGAAAAACTGTTTTTT. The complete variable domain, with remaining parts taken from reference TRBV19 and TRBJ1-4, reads DGGITQSPKYLFRKEGQNVTLSCEQNLNHDAMYWYRQDPGQGLRLIYYSQIVNDFQKGDIAEGYSVSREKKESFPLTVTSAQKNPTAFYLCASSSQGASNEKLFFGSGTQLSVL.

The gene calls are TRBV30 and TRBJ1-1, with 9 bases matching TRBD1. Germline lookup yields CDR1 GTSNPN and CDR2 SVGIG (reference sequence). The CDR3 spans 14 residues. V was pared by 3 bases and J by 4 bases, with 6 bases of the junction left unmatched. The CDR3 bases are TGTGCCTGGAGGGGACAGGGTTCGGGCACTGAAGCTTTCTTT. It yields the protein CAWRGQGSGTEAFF.